The 14 T cell receptor beta chains below come from one sample, sequenced in a study of blood T cell repertoires in COVID-19. The data were produced by immunoSEQ multiplex PCR, yet TCRdb's version contains in-frame clones alone and is incomplete. The table includes about 190,000 clones, roughly 90% detected once. Material for sequencing was peripheral blood. Receptors originate from a man in his forties or fifties with acute or convalescent COVID-19.

In DNA form, the CDR3 reads TGTGCCAGCAGGCTAACAGGGAGCGGGACCAAAAACATTCAGTACTTC. This codes for CASRLTGSGTKNIQYF. V usage is TRBV28 and J usage is TRBJ2-4; D is possibly TRBD2 (7 bases). The CDR3 consists of 16 residues. Germline CDR1 and CDR2: MDHEN and SYDVKM. V lost 6 bases to trimming and J lost 2 bases, with 17 bases between them. Based on the CDR3 plus reference TRBV28 and TRBJ2-4, the full variable domain is DVKVTQSSRYLVKRTGEKVFLECVQDMDHENMFWYRQDPGLGLRLIYFSYDVKMKEKGDIPEGYSVSREKKERFSLILESASTNQTSMYLCASRLTGSGTKNIQYFGAGTRLSVL.

V and J are TRBV3-1 (or the pseudogene TRBV3-2) and TRBJ2-1, with TRBD1 matching over 9 bases. Losses at the gene ends were 0 bases for V and 4 bases for J; bases not matched to a gene: 1. CDR1 LGHDT and CDR2 YNNKEL come from the germline V gene (reference sequence). The CDR3 length is 15 residues. The CDR3 DNA sequence: TGTGCCAGCAGCCAAGAGGGACAGGGATACAATGAGCAGTTCTTC. This codes for CASSQEGQGYNEQFF.

In its sample, this clone was seen a few times. This sequence joins TRBV6-1 and TRBJ2-7, with a tentative D call TRBD2 (6 bases). V shed 5 bases and J shed 0 bases, with 14 bases lying between them. Per germline, CDR1 MNHNS and CDR2 SASEGT. The CDR3 covers 15 residues. The DNA for the CDR3 is TGTGCCAGCAGTTCCATGGGGAGGTCCTCCTACGAGCAGTACTTC. Its translation: CASSSMGRSSYEQYF.

V usage is TRBV6-5 and J usage is TRBJ1-5; D possibly corresponds to TRBD1 (5 bases). The CDR3 contains 15 residues. CDR1 MNHEY and CDR2 SVGAGI come from the germline V gene. V lost 1 base and J lost 2, with 9 bases in between. CDR3 loop: CASSYLGERNQPQHF. The CDR3 DNA is TGTGCCAGCAGTTACTTAGGGGAACGCAATCAGCCCCAGCATTTT.

This chain joins TRBV7-3 and TRBJ1-2; 9 bases are a match to TRBD1. V shed 5 bases and J 8 bases; nucleotides not matched to a gene: 6. CDR1 SGHTA and CDR2 FQGTGA come from the germline V gene. The CDR3 length is 13 residues. For the CDR3, the DNA is TGTGCCAGCAGCCGGGACAGGGCAGGCGGCTACACCTTC. Encoded protein: CASSRDRAGGYTF.

This chain joins TRBV27 and TRBJ2-7; D call uncertain. The ends were cut back, 0 bases at V and 3 bases at J, with 15 bases in the middle. The CDR3 covers 16 residues. Germline V CDR1 and CDR2: MNHEY, SMNVEV (reference sequence). The CDR3 sequence: CASSLSMPPTLYEQYF. Here the CDR3 DNA reads TGTGCCAGCAGTTTATCGATGCCACCCACTCTCTACGAGCAGTACTTC.

This clone was found a few times. V is TRBV7-6 and J is TRBJ2-2, with 10 bases fitting TRBD2. CDR1 and CDR2 (germline): SGHVS, FNYEAQ. Trimming cost V 5 bases and J 3 bases; bases outside gene matches: 15. The CDR3 consists of 19 residues. CDR3 protein: CASSPRWALAGDHTGELFF. CDR3 DNA: TGTGCCAGCAGCCCCCGGTGGGCGCTAGCGGGGGACCACACCGGGGAGCTGTTTTTT.

The rearrangement links TRBV11-2 to TRBJ2-5, with 11 bases aligning to TRBD1. CDR1 is SGHAT, CDR2 FQNNGV, per germline. The CDR3 length is 15 residues. V dropped 4 bases and J dropped 0; count of bases not matched to a gene: 1. CDR3 coding DNA: TGTGCCAGCAGCTGGGACAGGGGGTACCAAGAGACCCAGTACTTC. Its protein product is CASSWDRGYQETQYF.

V is TRBV24-1 and J is TRBJ1-1; tentative D call: TRBD1 (5 bases). V lost 7 bases to trimming and J lost 3 bases, with 14 bases between them. This CDR3 region has 14 residues. Germline V lookup: CDR1 KGHDR, CDR2 SFDVKD. The CDR3 nucleotides read TGTGCCACCAGCACCTCCGACAGCCACACTGAAGCTTTCTTT. Its protein is CATSTSDSHTEAFF.

The chain combines TRBV2 with TRBJ2-1, with a tentative D call TRBD1 (5 bases). Trimming removed 7 bases at V and 7 bases at J, with 11 bases between. CDR3 length: 12 residues. CDR1 and CDR2 (germline): SNHLY, FYNNEI. The DNA for the CDR3 is TGTGCCAGCAAGGGGCAAGGGAATGAGCAGTTCTTC. Translating gives CASKGQGNEQFF.

This clone has just a few counts. The chain links TRBV5-1 to TRBJ2-7; 13 bases align to TRBD2. V was pared by 4 bases and J by 0 bases, with 7 bases of the junction left unmatched. The germline V gene encodes CDR1 SGHRS and CDR2 YFSETQ. The CDR3 runs 17 residues. The chain's CDR3 is CASSPTSGGLRSYEQYF. DNA for the CDR3: TGCGCCAGCAGCCCGACTAGCGGGGGGCTGCGCTCCTACGAGCAGTACTTC.

The J gene is TRBJ1-1, the V gene TRBV28; D gene ambiguous. The CDR3 runs to 19 residues. Looked up from germline, CDR1 is MDHEN and CDR2 is SYDVKM. V lost 4 bases and J 3 bases, leaving 27 bases between the germline ends. The CDR3 region has the DNA TGTGCCAGCAGTTGGGGTCCTTTTGTCCCGCCGGGGAGGGACACTGAAGCTTTCTTT. Translation gives CASSWGPFVPPGRDTEAFF.

This clone was found a few times. The rearrangement links TRBV19 to TRBJ1-2; 9 nucleotides line up with TRBD1. The CDR3 totals 16 residues. The trim removed 4 bases at V and 0 bases at J, leaving 6 bases unmatched. Per germline, CDR1 LNHDA and CDR2 SQIVND (reference sequence). The CDR3 nucleotides are TGTGCCAGTAGTACGAGTTGGACAGGGGCTAACTATGGCTACACCTTC. As protein: CASSTSWTGANYGYTF.

The chain has TRBV6-5 and TRBJ2-3, with a tentative D call TRBD2 (5 bases). V lost 5 bases, J lost 3 bases, and 12 bases lay in between. CDR3 size: 14 residues. Looked up from germline, CDR1 is MNHEY and CDR2 is SVGAGI. CDR3 in DNA: TGTGCCAGCAGTCGTCGAGGGAAAACAGATACGCAGTATTTT. This sequence encodes CASSRRGKTDTQYF.